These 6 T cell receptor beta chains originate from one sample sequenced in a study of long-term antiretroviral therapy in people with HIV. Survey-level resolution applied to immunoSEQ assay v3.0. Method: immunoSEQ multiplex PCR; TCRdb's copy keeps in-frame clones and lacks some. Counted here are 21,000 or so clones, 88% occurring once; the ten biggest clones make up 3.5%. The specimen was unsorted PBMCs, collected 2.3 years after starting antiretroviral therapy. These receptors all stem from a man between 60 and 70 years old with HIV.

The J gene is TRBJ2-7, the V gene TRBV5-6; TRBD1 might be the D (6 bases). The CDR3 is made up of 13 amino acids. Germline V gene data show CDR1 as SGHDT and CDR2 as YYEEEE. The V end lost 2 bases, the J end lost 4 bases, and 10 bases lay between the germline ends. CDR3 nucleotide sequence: TGTGCCAGCAGCTTATTGAGGGGGTACGAGCAGTACTTC. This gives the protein CASSLLRGYEQYF.

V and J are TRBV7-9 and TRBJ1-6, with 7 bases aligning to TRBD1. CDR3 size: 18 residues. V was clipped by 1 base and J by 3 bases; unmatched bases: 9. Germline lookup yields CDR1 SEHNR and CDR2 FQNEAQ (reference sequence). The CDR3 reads CASSLGAGTEHYNSPLHF. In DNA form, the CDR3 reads TGTGCCAGCAGCTTAGGAGCCGGGACAGAACACTATAATTCACCCCTCCACTTT.

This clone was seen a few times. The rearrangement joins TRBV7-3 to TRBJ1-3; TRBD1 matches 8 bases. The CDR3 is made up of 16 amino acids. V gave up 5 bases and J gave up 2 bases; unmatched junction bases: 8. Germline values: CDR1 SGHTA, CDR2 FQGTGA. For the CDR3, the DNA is TGTGCCAGCAGCCCCGGGACAGGATTGCCTGGAAACACCATATATTTT. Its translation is CASSPGTGLPGNTIYF.

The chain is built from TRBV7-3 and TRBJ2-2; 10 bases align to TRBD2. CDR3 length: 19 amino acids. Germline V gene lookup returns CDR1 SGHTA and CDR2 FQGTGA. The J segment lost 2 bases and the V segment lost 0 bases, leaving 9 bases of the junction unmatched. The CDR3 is CASSLTTPGLAPNTGELFF. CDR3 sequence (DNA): TGTGCCAGCAGCTTAACTACCCCGGGACTAGCGCCAAACACCGGGGAGCTGTTTTTT.

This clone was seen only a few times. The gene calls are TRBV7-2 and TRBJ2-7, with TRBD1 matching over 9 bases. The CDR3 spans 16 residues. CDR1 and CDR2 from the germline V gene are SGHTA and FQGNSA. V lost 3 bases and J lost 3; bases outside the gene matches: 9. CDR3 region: CASSFLLGQGNYEQYF. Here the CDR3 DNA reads TGTGCCAGCAGCTTTCTCCTCGGACAGGGGAACTACGAGCAGTACTTC.

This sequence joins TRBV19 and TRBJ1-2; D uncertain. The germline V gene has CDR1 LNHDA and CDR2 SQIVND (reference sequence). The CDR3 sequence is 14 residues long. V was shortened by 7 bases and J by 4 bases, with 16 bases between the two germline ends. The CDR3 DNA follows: TGTGCCAGTATTCCCGGCCGCCTGGCCTATGGCTACACCTTC. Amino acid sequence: CASIPGRLAYGYTF.